The next 5 T cell receptor beta chains were all read from a single sample in a study of blood T cell repertoires in COVID-19 (dated by TCRdb to between 2020 and 2021). Library method: the immunoSEQ multiplex PCR assay. In its TCRdb copy, this immuneACCESS table keeps in-frame sequences only and misses some clones. Where compared with another copy, unresolved V genes explain less than half of these, and the others have no known cause. Here the sample has about 59,000 clones; less than 80% occur a single time. The ten most abundant clones make up about 8.9% of the sample. Sequenced sample: peripheral blood. The receptors shown here come from a human donor in a cohort sampled during active COVID-19.

The chain joins TRBV4-3 to TRBJ1-3; the D is unclear. V lost 0 bases and J lost 2, with 8 bases in between. Germline V gene sequence: CDR1 LGHNA, CDR2 YSLEER. The CDR3 has 15 amino acids. CDR3: CASSQDRRPGNTIYF. In DNA, the CDR3 is TGCGCCAGCAGCCAAGATCGCAGGCCTGGAAACACCATATATTTT.

The CDR3 here is CASSYSRTGTGYSQPQHF. The CDR3 DNA reads TGTGCCAGCAGTTACTCGAGGACCGGGACAGGGTATTCACAGCCCCAGCATTTT. The chain couples TRBV6-2 or TRBV6-3 to TRBJ1-5, with 9 bases that match TRBD1. The CDR3 has 18 amino acids. Germline V gene lookup returns CDR1 MNHEY and CDR2 SVGEGT. The trim removed 0 bases at V and 7 bases at J, leaving 13 bases unmatched.

V and J are TRBV3-1 (or the pseudogene TRBV3-2) and TRBJ2-7, with 14 bases that match TRBD2. CDR3 size: 15 residues. Germline V CDR1 and CDR2: LGHDT, YNNKEL (reference sequence). Trimming at V came to 4 bases and at J to 6 bases, leaving 5 bases not matched to a gene. In DNA form, the CDR3 reads TGTGCCAGCAGCCTTAAGGGACTAGCGGGAGTCGAGCAGTACTTC. The encoded protein is CASSLKGLAGVEQYF.

The rearrangement uses TRBV19 and TRBJ1-4, with D tentatively TRBD1 (5 bases). With 3 bases removed from V and 0 bases from J, the gap between germline ends came to 14 bases. The germline V gene has CDR1 LNHDA and CDR2 SQIVND (reference sequence). The CDR3 contains 17 residues. CDR3 sequence (DNA): TGTGCCAGTAGTATGCCCAGGGCCAAAACAACTAATGAAAAACTGTTTTTT. It yields the protein CASSMPRAKTTNEKLFF.

The V call is TRBV4-3, the J call TRBJ1-2; the D gene is possibly TRBD1 (6 bases). Trimming pared 2 bases from V and 2 bases from J, leaving 15 bases between. Germline CDR1 reads LGHNA; CDR2 reads YSLEER. This CDR3 has 16 amino acids. The DNA for the CDR3 is TGCGCCAGCAGCCAATCAGGCGGGGGGCGAAACTATGGCTACACCTTC. Translated, it gives CASSQSGGGRNYGYTF.